The rows below give T cell receptor beta chains drawn from one sample of a study of vaccination effects on CD4 cells after COVID-19. The data were produced by immunoSEQ multiplex PCR, yet TCRdb's version contains in-frame clones alone and is incomplete. The sample yields tens of thousands of clones, 65% to 80% seen once. Which antigens these TCRs recognize remains unknown. Source: CD4+ T cells from PBMCs cultured without peptide, taken before COVID-19 vaccination. The receptor set was obtained from a human donor who received a COVID-19 vaccine. The CDR3 runs from the conserved cysteine through the conserved F or W. D genes are given only for firm matches. Size is stated for part of the rows, as once, few or many counts, or as a class when the clone is expanded.

size	V	D	J	DNA	CDR3
.	TRBV7-9	.	TRBJ1-1	TGTGCCAGCAGTCAAAAGACAGGGAACACTGAAGCTTTCTTT	CASSQKTGNTEAFF
.	TRBV28	TRBD2	TRBJ2-1	TGTGCCAGCAGTTTCCCTCTAGCGGGGGCCTACAATGAGCAGTTCTTC	CASSFPLAGAYNEQFF
.	TRBV28	.	TRBJ1-4	TGTGCCAGCAGTTTAATGGGAGAAAAACTGTTTTTT	CASSLMGEKLFF
.	TRBV6-1	.	TRBJ1-4	TGTGCCAGCAGTGAACAGGCGGGCGAAAAACTGTTTTTT	CASSEQAGEKLFF
few	TRBV4-2	.	TRBJ1-1	TGTGCCAGCAGCCAGGGGGGGAACACTGAAGCTTTCTTT	CASSQGGNTEAFF
.	TRBV4-1	TRBD2	TRBJ2-7	TGCGCCAGCAGCCAAGATCCAGGGACTACCTACGAGCAGTACTTC	CASSQDPGTTYEQYF
.	TRBV5-1	TRBD2	TRBJ2-3	TGCGCCAGCGGCCTGACTCTGGGACTAGCTAACACAGATACGCAGTATTTT	CASGLTLGLANTDTQYF
once	TRBV4-1	TRBD2	TRBJ2-1	TGCGCCAGCAGCGACAGGGCCGGGACTAGCGGCAATGAGCAGTTCTTC	CASSDRAGTSGNEQFF
once	TRBV6-4	TRBD1	TRBJ1-6	TGTGCCAGCAGGGGACAGGGCGAAAATTCACCCCTCCACTTT	CASRGQGENSPLHF
.	TRBV6-6	.	TRBJ1-5	TGTGCCAGCAACCCGGACAGCTACAATCAGCCCCAGCATTTT	CASNPDSYNQPQHF
.	TRBV7-9	.	TRBJ2-5	TGTGCCAGCAGCCGCCGGTTAGCGAGACAAGAGACCCAGTACTTC	CASSRRLARQETQYF
.	TRBV4-2	.	TRBJ1-1	TGTGCCAGCAGCCAAGATATGAAGGCTGAAGCTTTCTTT	CASSQDMKAEAFF
.	TRBV7-9	TRBD2	TRBJ2-2	TGTGCCAGCAGCTTAGTTAGAAGCGGGAAGAACACCGGGGAGCTGTTTTTT	CASSLVRSGKNTGELFF
.	TRBV4-2	.	TRBJ2-7	TGTGCCAGCAGCCAAGATTTAGGCAGGGGGGAATACGAGCAGTACTTC	CASSQDLGRGEYEQYF
.	TRBV4-3	.	TRBJ1-1	TGCGCCAGCAGCCAGTTGGGGGGCAGCCTGAACACTGAAGCTTTCTTT	CASSQLGGSLNTEAFF
.	TRBV25-1	TRBD1	TRBJ1-2	TGTGCCAGCAGTGGCCTGGACAGGTTTTACGATGGCTACACCTTC	CASSGLDRFYDGYTF
.	TRBV2	TRBD2	TRBJ2-3	TGTGCCAGCAACGGGGGGCTAGCGGGAGCAGGAGATACGCAGTATTTT	CASNGGLAGAGDTQYF
.	TRBV27	.	TRBJ1-1	TGTGCCAGCAGTTGGGGGGGACCGTACACTGAAGCTTTCTTT	CASSWGGPYTEAFF
.	TRBV3-1/TRBV3-2	.	TRBJ2-2	TGTGCCAGCAGCCATCTCCGGGTCTCCAACACCGGGGAGCTGTTTTTT	CASSHLRVSNTGELFF
.	TRBV3-1/TRBV3-2	.	TRBJ2-2	TGTGCCAGCAGCCAAGATCCTAGTGAGGAGCTGTTTTTT	CASSQDPSEELFF
.	TRBV6-5	.	TRBJ1-1	TGTGCCAGCAGATTACGTAGGGTATTGAACACTGAAGCTTTCTTT	CASRLRRVLNTEAFF
.	TRBV12-3/TRBV12-4	.	TRBJ1-2	TGTGCCAGCAGCCCGACGGGGGGAAATGGCTACACCTTC	CASSPTGGNGYTF
.	TRBV2	.	TRBJ1-2	TGTGCCAGCAGTGACGGGGATGGCTACACCTTC	CASSDGDGYTF
.	TRBV11-1	TRBD2	TRBJ2-7	TGTGCCAGCAGCCTGGGACTAGCGGGACACGAGCAGTACTTC	CASSLGLAGHEQYF
.	TRBV27	TRBD1	TRBJ1-2	TGTGCCAGCCGCCGGGGACAGAGCTATGGCTACACCTTC	CASRRGQSYGYTF
.	TRBV7-2	.	TRBJ1-1	TGTGCCAGCAGCTTGTCCTATGTAAACACTGAAGCTTTCTTT	CASSLSYVNTEAFF
.	TRBV6-2/TRBV6-3	.	TRBJ2-1	TGTGCCAGCAGTTACTTGAGCCGGGGTGAGCAGTTCTTC	CASSYLSRGEQFF
.	TRBV30	.	TRBJ1-2	TGTGCCTGGAGAAGTGGGGCGAACTATGGCTACACCTTC	CAWRSGANYGYTF
few	TRBV4-1	.	TRBJ2-5	TGCGCCAGCAGCCCCACCCCTAGCGTTGCCAATCAAGAGACCCAGTACTTC	CASSPTPSVANQETQYF
.	TRBV5-1	TRBD1	TRBJ1-5	TGCGCCAGCAGCTTGGGACAGGGGGGAAATCAGCCCCAGCATTTT	CASSLGQGGNQPQHF
.	TRBV4-2	.	TRBJ1-5	TGTGCCAGCAGCCAAGAGCAGGGTATAACTCAGCCCCAGCATTTT	CASSQEQGITQPQHF
.	TRBV5-4	TRBD2	TRBJ2-1	TGTGCCAGCAGAGAAGCGGGAGTCTCCTACAATGAGCAGTTCTTC	CASREAGVSYNEQFF
.	TRBV27	TRBD2	TRBJ2-5	TGTGCCAGCAGTCCTACTAGCGGGGGCAGGACCCAGTACTTC	CASSPTSGGRTQYF